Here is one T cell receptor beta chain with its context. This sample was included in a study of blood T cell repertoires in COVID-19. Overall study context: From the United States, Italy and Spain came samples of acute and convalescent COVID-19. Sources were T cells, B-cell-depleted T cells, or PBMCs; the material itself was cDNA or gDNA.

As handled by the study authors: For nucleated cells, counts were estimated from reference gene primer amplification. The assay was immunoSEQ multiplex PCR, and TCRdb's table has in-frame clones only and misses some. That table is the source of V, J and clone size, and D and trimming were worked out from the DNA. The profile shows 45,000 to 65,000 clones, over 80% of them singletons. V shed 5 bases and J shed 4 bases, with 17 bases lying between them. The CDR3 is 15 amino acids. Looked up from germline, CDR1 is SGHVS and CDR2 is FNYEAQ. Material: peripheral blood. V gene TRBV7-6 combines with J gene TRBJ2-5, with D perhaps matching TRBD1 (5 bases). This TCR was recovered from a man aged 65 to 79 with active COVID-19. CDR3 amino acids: CASSTMTAPTETQYF. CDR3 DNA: TGTGCCAGCAGCACAATGACAGCGCCTACAGAGACCCAGTACTTC.